This is a list of T cell receptor beta chains from one sample in a study of CD8+CD57+ T cells in acquired aplastic anemia. TCRdb re-analysed the reads in MiXCR, keeping a single row per CDR3 protein. This table holds tens of thousands of distinct CDR3 sequences, about 73% found once. Input material: sorted CD4+, CD8+, or CD8+CD57+ T cells (not recorded which) from PBMCs. The source of these receptors is a human donor in good health, serving as a control. Each CDR3 is given with its conserved first and last residue. Fields, in order: clone size, J gene, D gene, V gene, CDR3 DNA, CDR3 protein. A D gene is named only where the DNA matches it firmly. Only part of the rows carry a size: once, few, many, or a class if the clone is expanded.

size: .
J: TRBJ2-5
D: TRBD1
V: TRBV29-1
DNA: TGCAGCGTTGAAGATTCTGAGGGGGCGGCTGATATGGAGACCCAGTACTTC
CDR3: CSVEDSEGAADMETQYF

size: once
J: TRBJ2-3
D: TRBD1
V: TRBV9
DNA: TGTGCCAGCAGCGTATCGGGACAGAACACAGATACGCAGTATTTT
CDR3: CASSVSGQNTDTQYF

size: medium-sized
J: TRBJ2-1
D: .
V: TRBV25-1
DNA: TGTGCCAGCAGTGAGGTCCCCCACAATGAGCAGTTCTTC
CDR3: CASSEVPHNEQFF

size: .
J: TRBJ2-3
D: TRBD1
V: TRBV10-3
DNA: TGTGCCATCAGTGAGGGACAGGGGGGCACAGATACGCAGTATTTT
CDR3: CAISEGQGGTDTQYF

size: .
J: TRBJ1-5
D: .
V: TRBV2
DNA: TGTGCCAGCAGTGCGTCAGTGAGCAATCAGCCCCAGCATTTT
CDR3: CASSASVSNQPQHF

size: .
J: TRBJ2-3
D: TRBD2
V: TRBV5-1
DNA: TGCGCCAGCAGCCTGGATGGAGCGGGGGGCGGGAGCACAGATACGCAGTATTTT
CDR3: CASSLDGAGGGSTDTQYF

size: .
J: TRBJ2-7
D: TRBD2
V: TRBV2
DNA: TGTGCCAGCAGCCCGACCCGCTTGACTAGCGGCGGCTACGAGCAGTACTTC
CDR3: CASSPTRLTSGGYEQYF

size: .
J: TRBJ2-5
D: .
V: TRBV29-1
DNA: TGCAGCGTTGATTGGGGACTGTCTCCCCAGTACTTC
CDR3: CSVDWGLSPQYF

size: many
J: TRBJ2-3
D: .
V: TRBV24-1
DNA: TGTGCCACCAGCTCCTCTAGCACAGATACGCAGTATTTT
CDR3: CATSSSSTDTQYF

size: .
J: TRBJ1-2
D: .
V: TRBV19
DNA: TGTGCCAGTAGTACGGAGGCTTTCAACTATGGCTACACCTTT
CDR3: CASSTEAFNYGYTF

size: .
J: TRBJ2-3
D: .
V: TRBV7-9
DNA: TGTGCCAGCAGCTTAGATGTCCCAGATACGCAGTATTTT
CDR3: CASSLDVPDTQYF

size: .
J: TRBJ2-5
D: TRBD2
V: TRBV11-3
DNA: TGTGCCAGCAGCGCGGTGGGACTAGGGCGGGAGACCCAGTACTTC
CDR3: CASSAVGLGRETQYF

size: .
J: TRBJ1-2
D: .
V: TRBV19
DNA: TGTGCCAGTTCGGACATAACTCATGGCTACACCTTC
CDR3: CASSDITHGYTF

size: once
J: TRBJ1-2
D: .
V: TRBV7-9
DNA: TGTGCCAGCAGCTTAGCTAAGGCAGGAGAAGGCTACACCTTC
CDR3: CASSLAKAGEGYTF

size: .
J: TRBJ1-6
D: TRBD1
V: TRBV20-1
DNA: TGCAGTGCTAGACCTTCGGGACAGGAATCCTCACCCCTCCACTTT
CDR3: CSARPSGQESSPLHF

size: few
J: TRBJ2-3
D: .
V: TRBV29-1
DNA: TGCAGCGTTGACGGGCCGGGACTGACCACAGATACGCAGTATTTT
CDR3: CSVDGPGLTTDTQYF

size: .
J: TRBJ1-5
D: TRBD1
V: TRBV11-1
DNA: TGTGCCAGCAGCCCGCGGACAGGAGGTCCCAATCAGCCCCAGCATTTT
CDR3: CASSPRTGGPNQPQHF

size: .
J: TRBJ2-5
D: TRBD2
V: TRBV29-1
DNA: TGCAGCGTTGAAGACGTGAGCGGGAGAGGGGAACAAGAGACCCAGTACTTC
CDR3: CSVEDVSGRGEQETQYF

size: .
J: TRBJ1-2
D: .
V: TRBV24-1
DNA: TGTGCCACCAGTGAGGAGGGGCGTTTGAACTATGGCTACACCTTC
CDR3: CATSEEGRLNYGYTF

size: .
J: TRBJ2-1
D: .
V: TRBV7-9
DNA: TGTGCCAGCAGTTTAGTCGCGGGAGAGCAGTTCTTC
CDR3: CASSLVAGEQFF

size: once
J: TRBJ2-1
D: .
V: TRBV9
DNA: TGTGCCCGCGGCGTGAGGGGAATTGAGCAGTTCTTC
CDR3: CARGVRGIEQFF

size: .
J: TRBJ2-7
D: TRBD2
V: TRBV5-1
DNA: TGCGCCAGCGGGACTAGCGGGGGTGCACCTCCGTGCTCCTACGAGCAGTACTTC
CDR3: CASGTSGGAPPCSYEQYF

size: .
J: TRBJ1-6
D: TRBD1
V: TRBV9
DNA: TGTGCCAGCAGCGCCGACAGGGCTTCACCCCTCCACTTT
CDR3: CASSADRASPLHF

size: once
J: TRBJ2-7
D: .
V: TRBV19
DNA: TGTGCCAGTAGTAGCGGGACCTCGTCCGACGAGCAGTACTTC
CDR3: CASSSGTSSDEQYF

size: .
J: TRBJ1-2
D: .
V: TRBV10-3
DNA: TGTGCCATCAGTGATAACCGGCCCCGGCCTGATCCCTATGGCTACACCTTC
CDR3: CAISDNRPRPDPYGYTF

size: .
J: TRBJ1-5
D: .
V: TRBV11-1
DNA: TGTGCCAGCAGCTTAAGGGGACCGAATAGCAATCAGCCCCAGCATTTT
CDR3: CASSLRGPNSNQPQHF

size: few
J: TRBJ2-5
D: .
V: TRBV15
DNA: TGTGCCACCAGCAGTGAAGGTAACCTCCAAGAGACCCAGTACTTC
CDR3: CATSSEGNLQETQYF

size: once
J: TRBJ2-7
D: TRBD2
V: TRBV10-3
DNA: TGTGCCATCAGGCCCACTAGCGGGATAGCCTACGAGCAGTACTTC
CDR3: CAIRPTSGIAYEQYF

size: medium-sized
J: TRBJ2-6
D: .
V: TRBV20-1
DNA: TGCAGTGCTAGGTCCTCTAACGTCCTGACTTTC
CDR3: CSARSSNVLTF

size: .
J: TRBJ2-3
D: .
V: TRBV11-2
DNA: TGTGCCAGCCTCGTCGTCCGGGGTAGCACAGATACGCAGTATTTT
CDR3: CASLVVRGSTDTQYF

size: .
J: TRBJ2-4
D: TRBD1
V: TRBV7-9
DNA: TGTGCCAGCAGCTCGGGACAGGGGGAAAACATTCAGTACTTC
CDR3: CASSSGQGENIQYF

size: .
J: TRBJ1-2
D: .
V: TRBV7-2
DNA: TGTGCCAGCAGCTCCCGATGGGACTATGGCTACACCTTC
CDR3: CASSSRWDYGYTF

size: .
J: TRBJ2-3
D: .
V: TRBV5-6
DNA: TGTGCCAGCAGCTTGGCGAGCCCAGATACGCAGTATTTT
CDR3: CASSLASPDTQYF

size: .
J: TRBJ1-6
D: TRBD1
V: TRBV7-9
DNA: TGTGCCAGCAGCTCAGGCCGGGACAGGGCTTCACCCCTCCACTTT
CDR3: CASSSGRDRASPLHF

size: once
J: TRBJ1-5
D: TRBD1
V: TRBV12-3/TRBV12-4
DNA: TGTGCCAGCAGTAGGGACAGGGTAGGACAGCCCCAGCATTTT
CDR3: CASSRDRVGQPQHF

size: .
J: TRBJ2-5
D: TRBD1
V: TRBV10-3
DNA: TGTGCCAGTTCGATGACAGGGGCTTTAGAGACCCAGTACTTC
CDR3: CASSMTGALETQYF

size: .
J: TRBJ1-6
D: .
V: TRBV5-1
DNA: TGCGCCAGCAGCCGTGAGATGAATTCACCCCTCCACTTT
CDR3: CASSREMNSPLHF

size: few
J: TRBJ2-7
D: .
V: TRBV29-1
DNA: TGCAGCGTCAAGGGCGGGGCGGAGCAGTACTTC
CDR3: CSVKGGAEQYF

size: medium-sized
J: TRBJ2-7
D: TRBD2
V: TRBV7-3
DNA: TGTGCCAGCAGCTTAGCCGGGACTAGTGACGAGCAGTACTTC
CDR3: CASSLAGTSDEQYF

size: .
J: TRBJ2-7
D: TRBD1
V: TRBV2
DNA: TGTGCCAGCAGTTACGAGAACAGGGGATACGAGCAGTACTTC
CDR3: CASSYENRGYEQYF

size: .
J: TRBJ2-7
D: .
V: TRBV19
DNA: TGTGCCAGTAGTATGGGACCGTCCTACGAGCAGTACTTC
CDR3: CASSMGPSYEQYF

size: .
J: TRBJ1-2
D: .
V: TRBV7-9
DNA: TGTGCCAGTAGTATGTGGGGAGTCCGGAGTCGCACCTTC
CDR3: CASSMWGVRSRTF

size: .
J: TRBJ1-5
D: .
V: TRBV19
DNA: TGTGCCAGTAGCCTTGACAGCCTACATCAGCCCCAGCATTTT
CDR3: CASSLDSLHQPQHF

size: .
J: TRBJ2-5
D: .
V: TRBV10-3
DNA: TGTGCCAGCAGTTACCGACAGGAAGAGACCCAGTACTTC
CDR3: CASSYRQEETQYF

size: .
J: TRBJ1-1
D: .
V: TRBV29-1
DNA: TGCAGCGTTAGTCGAAGGGCAGGGACCATGAACACTGAAGCTTTCTTT
CDR3: CSVSRRAGTMNTEAFF